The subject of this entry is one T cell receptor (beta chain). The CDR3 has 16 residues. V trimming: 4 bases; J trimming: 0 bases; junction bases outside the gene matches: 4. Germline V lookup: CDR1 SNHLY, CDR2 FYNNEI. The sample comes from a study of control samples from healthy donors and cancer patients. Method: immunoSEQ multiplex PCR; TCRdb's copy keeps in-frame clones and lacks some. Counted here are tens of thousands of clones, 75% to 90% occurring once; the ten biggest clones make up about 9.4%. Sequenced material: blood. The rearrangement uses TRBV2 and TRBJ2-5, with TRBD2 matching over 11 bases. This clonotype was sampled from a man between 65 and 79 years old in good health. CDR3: CASSAASGRNQETQYF. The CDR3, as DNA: TGTGCCAGCAGTGCGGCTAGCGGGAGGAACCAAGAGACCCAGTACTTC. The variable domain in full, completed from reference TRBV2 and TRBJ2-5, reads EPEVTQTPSHQVTQMGQEVILRCVPISNHLYFYWYRQILGQKVEFLVSFYNNEISEKSEIFDDQFSVERPDGSNFTLKIRSTKLEDSAMYFCASSAASGRNQETQYFGPGTRLLVL.